This TCR beta chain was sequenced in a study of post-analysis software for immune sequencing data. Study conclusions and caveats: Among four to six TRBV segments more frequent in patients than controls were TRBV5-6, TRBV5-1 and TRBV20-1. There was significantly lower normalized Chao1 diversity in multiple sclerosis patients than in controls.

Trimming shortened V by 5 bases and J by 6 bases, and 12 bases separated the two germline ends. The CDR3 loop spans 13 amino acids. This clonotype was seen just once. The antigen is not known. Researchers reported that TCR beta cDNA libraries carried unique molecular identifiers. TCRdb analysed the PCR reads with MiXCR anew, one entry per CDR3 protein. The sample carries 750,000 to 900,000 distinct CDR3 sequences, 35% to 55% recorded once. What was sequenced was blood. The chain links TRBV12-3 or TRBV12-4 to TRBJ2-3; maybe TRBD1 (6 bases). This receptor was identified in a girl aged 5-17 years with multiple sclerosis. The CDR3 here is CASSPRQVDTQYF. The CDR3 DNA follows: TGTGCCAGCAGTCCCCGACAGGTGGATACGCAGTATTTT.